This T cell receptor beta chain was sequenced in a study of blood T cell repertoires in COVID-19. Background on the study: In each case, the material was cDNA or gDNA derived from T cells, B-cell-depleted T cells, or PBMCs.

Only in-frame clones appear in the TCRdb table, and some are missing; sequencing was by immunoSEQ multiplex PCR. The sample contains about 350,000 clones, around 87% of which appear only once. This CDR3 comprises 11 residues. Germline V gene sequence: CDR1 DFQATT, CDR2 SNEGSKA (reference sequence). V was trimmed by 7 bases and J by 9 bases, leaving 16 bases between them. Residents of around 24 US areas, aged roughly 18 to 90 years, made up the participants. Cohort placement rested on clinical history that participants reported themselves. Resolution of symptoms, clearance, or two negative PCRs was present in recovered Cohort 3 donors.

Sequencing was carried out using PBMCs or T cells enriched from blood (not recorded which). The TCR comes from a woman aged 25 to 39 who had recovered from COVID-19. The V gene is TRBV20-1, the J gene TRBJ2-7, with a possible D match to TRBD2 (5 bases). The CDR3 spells CSVYGNPGQYF. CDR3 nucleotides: TGCAGTGTCTACGGGAATCCGGGGCAGTACTTC.